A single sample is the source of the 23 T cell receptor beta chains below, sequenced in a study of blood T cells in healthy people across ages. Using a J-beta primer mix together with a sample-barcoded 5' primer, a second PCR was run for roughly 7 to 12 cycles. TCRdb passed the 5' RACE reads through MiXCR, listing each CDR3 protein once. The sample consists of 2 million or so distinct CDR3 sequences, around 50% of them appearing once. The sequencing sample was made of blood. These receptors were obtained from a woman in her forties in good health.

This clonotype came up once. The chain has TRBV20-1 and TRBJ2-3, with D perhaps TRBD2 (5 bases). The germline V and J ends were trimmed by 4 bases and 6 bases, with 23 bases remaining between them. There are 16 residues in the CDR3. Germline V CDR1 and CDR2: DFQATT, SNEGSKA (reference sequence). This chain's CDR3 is CSAIAPSLLVADTQYF. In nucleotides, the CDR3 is TGCAGTGCTATTGCGCCGTCACTTTTGGTAGCGGATACGCAGTATTTT.

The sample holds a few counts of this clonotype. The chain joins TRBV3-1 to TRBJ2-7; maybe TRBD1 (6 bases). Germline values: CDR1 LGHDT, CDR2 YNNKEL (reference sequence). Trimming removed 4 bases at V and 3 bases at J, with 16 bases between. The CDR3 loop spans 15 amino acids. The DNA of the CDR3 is TGTGCCAGCAGCCCCTCCGGGACACCGTACTACGAGCAGTACTTC. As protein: CASSPSGTPYYEQYF.

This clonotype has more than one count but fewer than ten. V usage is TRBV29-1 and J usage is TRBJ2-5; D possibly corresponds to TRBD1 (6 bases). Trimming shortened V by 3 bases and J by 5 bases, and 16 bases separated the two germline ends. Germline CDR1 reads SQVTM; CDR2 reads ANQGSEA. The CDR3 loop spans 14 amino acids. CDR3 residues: CSVDKTGYEETQYF. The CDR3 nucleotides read TGCAGCGTTGATAAGACAGGCTACGAGGAGACCCAGTACTTC.

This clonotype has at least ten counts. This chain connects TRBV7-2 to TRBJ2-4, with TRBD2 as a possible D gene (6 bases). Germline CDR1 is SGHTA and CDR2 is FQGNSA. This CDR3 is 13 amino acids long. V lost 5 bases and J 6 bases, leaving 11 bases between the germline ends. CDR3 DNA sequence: TGTGCCAGCAGCCCGACCGGGGGAAACATTCAGTACTTC. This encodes CASSPTGGNIQYF.

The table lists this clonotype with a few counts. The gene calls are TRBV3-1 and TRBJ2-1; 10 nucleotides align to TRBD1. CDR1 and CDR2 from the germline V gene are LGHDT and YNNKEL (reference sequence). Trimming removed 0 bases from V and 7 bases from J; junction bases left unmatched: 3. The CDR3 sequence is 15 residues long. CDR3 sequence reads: CASSQEQGQGNEQFF. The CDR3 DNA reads TGTGCCAGCAGCCAAGAGCAGGGACAGGGGAATGAGCAGTTCTTC.

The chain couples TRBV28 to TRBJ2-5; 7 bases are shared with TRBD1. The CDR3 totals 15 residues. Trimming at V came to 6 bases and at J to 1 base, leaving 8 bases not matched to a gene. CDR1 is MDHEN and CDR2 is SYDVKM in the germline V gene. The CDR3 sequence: CASRQTGTSQETQYF. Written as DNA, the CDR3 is TGTGCCAGCAGACAGACAGGGACGAGCCAAGAGACCCAGTACTTC.

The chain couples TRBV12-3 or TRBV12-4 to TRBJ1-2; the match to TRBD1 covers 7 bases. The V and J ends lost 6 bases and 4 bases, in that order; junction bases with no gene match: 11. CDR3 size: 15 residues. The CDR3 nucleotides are TGTGCCAGCAGCCGAGCAAGAGGGGGCTCCTATGGCTACACCTTC. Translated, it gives CASSRARGGSYGYTF.

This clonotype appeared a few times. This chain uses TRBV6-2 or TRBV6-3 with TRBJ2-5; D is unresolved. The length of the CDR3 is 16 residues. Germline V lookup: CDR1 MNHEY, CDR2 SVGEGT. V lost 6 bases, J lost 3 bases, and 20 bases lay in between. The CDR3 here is CASSEPSRPTKETQYF. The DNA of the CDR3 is TGTGCCAGCAGCGAACCTAGTCGACCGACGAAAGAGACCCAGTACTTC.

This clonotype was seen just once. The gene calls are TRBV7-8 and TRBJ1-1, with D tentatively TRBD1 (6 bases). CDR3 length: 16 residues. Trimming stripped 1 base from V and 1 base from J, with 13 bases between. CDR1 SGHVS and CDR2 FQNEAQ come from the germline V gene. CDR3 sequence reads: CASSLGTVTKNTEAFF. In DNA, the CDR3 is TGTGCCAGCAGCTTAGGGACAGTCACTAAGAACACTGAAGCTTTCTTT.

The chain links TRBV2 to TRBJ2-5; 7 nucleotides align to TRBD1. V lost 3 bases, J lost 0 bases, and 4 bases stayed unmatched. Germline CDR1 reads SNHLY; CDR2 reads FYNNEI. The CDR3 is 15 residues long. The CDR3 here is CASSETGMYQETQYF. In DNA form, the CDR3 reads TGTGCCAGCAGTGAGACAGGGATGTACCAAGAGACCCAGTACTTC. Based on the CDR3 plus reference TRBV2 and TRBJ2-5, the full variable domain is EPEVTQTPSHQVTQMGQEVILRCVPISNHLYFYWYRQILGQKVEFLVSFYNNEISEKSEIFDDQFSVERPDGSNFTLKIRSTKLEDSAMYFCASSETGMYQETQYFGPGTRLLVL.

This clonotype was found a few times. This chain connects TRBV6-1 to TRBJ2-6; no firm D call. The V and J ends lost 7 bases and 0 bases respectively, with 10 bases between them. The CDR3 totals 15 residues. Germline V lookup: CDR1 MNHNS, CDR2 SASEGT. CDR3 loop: CASMADFSGANVLTF. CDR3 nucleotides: TGTGCCAGCATGGCTGATTTCTCTGGGGCCAACGTCCTGACTTTC.

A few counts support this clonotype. The CDR3 DNA sequence: TGTGCCAGTTTGGCGAGTGCTAATGAAAAACTGTTTTTT. Encoded protein: CASLASANEKLFF. The J gene is TRBJ1-4, the V gene TRBV6-5; D remains unclear. Per the germline V gene, CDR1 is MNHEY and CDR2 is SVGAGI. The CDR3 covers 13 residues. V lost 9 bases to trimming and J lost 3 bases, with 11 bases between them.

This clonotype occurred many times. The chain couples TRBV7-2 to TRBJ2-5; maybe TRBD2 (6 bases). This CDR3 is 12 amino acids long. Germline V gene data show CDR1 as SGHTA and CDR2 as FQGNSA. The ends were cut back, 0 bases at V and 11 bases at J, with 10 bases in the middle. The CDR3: CASSLAAGRQYF. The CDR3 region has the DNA TGTGCCAGCAGCTTAGCGGCTGGGAGGCAGTACTTC.

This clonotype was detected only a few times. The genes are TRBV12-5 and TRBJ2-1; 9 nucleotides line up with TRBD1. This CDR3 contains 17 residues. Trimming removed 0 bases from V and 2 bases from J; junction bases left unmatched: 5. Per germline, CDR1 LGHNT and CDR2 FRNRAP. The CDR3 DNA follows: TGTGCTAGTGGTTTGGTACTGGGGACAGGGCCCTACAATGAGCAGTTCTTC. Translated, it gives CASGLVLGTGPYNEQFF.

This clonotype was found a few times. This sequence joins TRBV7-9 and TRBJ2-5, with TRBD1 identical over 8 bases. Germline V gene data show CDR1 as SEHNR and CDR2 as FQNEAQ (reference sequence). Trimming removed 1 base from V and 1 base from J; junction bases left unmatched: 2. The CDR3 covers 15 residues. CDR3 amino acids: CASSLETGVQETQYF. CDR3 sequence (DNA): TGTGCCAGCAGCTTAGAGACAGGGGTCCAAGAGACCCAGTACTTC.

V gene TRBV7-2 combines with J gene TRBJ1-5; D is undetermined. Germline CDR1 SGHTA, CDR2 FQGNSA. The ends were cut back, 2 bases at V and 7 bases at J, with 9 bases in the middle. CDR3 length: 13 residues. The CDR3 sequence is CASSLKTDQPQHF. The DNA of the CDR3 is TGTGCCAGCAGCTTAAAAACGGACCAGCCCCAGCATTTT.

The CDR3, as DNA: TGCGCCAGCACCATGGGGGGACAGCCATACATTCAGTACTTC. This translates into CASTMGGQPYIQYF. V usage is TRBV5-1 and J usage is TRBJ2-4; maybe TRBD1 (7 bases). From germline, CDR1 is SGHRS and CDR2 YFSETQ. The CDR3 has 14 residues. V gave up 6 bases and J gave up 8 bases, with 18 bases separating them. The full variable domain, with the rest looked up from reference TRBV5-1 and TRBJ2-4, is KAGVTQTPRYLIKTRGQQVTLSCSPISGHRSVSWYQQTPGQGLQFLFEYFSETQRNKGNFPGRFSGRQFSNSRSEMNVSTLELGDSALYLCASTMGGQPYIQYFGAGTRLSVL.

This CDR3 reads CASSEALHWGAGGYTF. In DNA, the CDR3 is TGTGCCAGCAGTGAAGCGCTTCATTGGGGGGCAGGAGGCTACACCTTC. The chain recombines TRBV2 with TRBJ1-2; a possible D gene is TRBD1 (6 bases). The germline V gene has CDR1 SNHLY and CDR2 FYNNEI. The CDR3 is 16 amino acids. Trimming stripped 0 bases from V and 8 bases from J, with 19 bases between.

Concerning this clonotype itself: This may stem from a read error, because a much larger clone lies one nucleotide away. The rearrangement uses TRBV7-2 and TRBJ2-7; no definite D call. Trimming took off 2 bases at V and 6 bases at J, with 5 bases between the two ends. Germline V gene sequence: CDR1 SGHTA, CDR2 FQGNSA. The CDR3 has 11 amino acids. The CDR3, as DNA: TGTGCCAGCAGCTTACCCTCCGAGCAGTACTTC. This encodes CASSLPSEQYF.

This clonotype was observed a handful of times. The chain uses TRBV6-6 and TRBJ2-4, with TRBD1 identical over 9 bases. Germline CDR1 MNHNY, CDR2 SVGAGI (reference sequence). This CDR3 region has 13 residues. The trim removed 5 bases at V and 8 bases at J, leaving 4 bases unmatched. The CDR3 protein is CASSRTGADIQYF. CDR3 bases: TGTGCCAGCAGTCGGACAGGGGCGGACATTCAGTACTTC.

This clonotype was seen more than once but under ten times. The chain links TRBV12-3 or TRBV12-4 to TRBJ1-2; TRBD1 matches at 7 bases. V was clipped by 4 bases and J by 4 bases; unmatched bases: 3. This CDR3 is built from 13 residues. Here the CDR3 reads CASSWAGGYGYTF. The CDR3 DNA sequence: TGTGCCAGCAGTTGGGCAGGGGGCTATGGCTACACCTTC.

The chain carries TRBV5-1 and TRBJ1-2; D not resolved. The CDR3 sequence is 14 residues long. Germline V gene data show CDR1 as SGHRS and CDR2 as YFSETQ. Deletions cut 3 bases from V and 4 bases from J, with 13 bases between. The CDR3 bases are TGCGCCAGCAGCTCGTCAGGACCGTCCTATGGCTACACCTTC. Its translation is CASSSSGPSYGYTF.

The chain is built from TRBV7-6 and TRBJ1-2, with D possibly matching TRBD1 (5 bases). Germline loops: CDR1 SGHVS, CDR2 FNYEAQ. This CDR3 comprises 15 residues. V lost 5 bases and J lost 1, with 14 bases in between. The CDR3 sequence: CASSEDPGNNYGYTF. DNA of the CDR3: TGTGCCAGCAGCGAAGACCCAGGGAATAACTATGGCTACACCTTC.